This T cell receptor beta chain is from a study of Graves' ophthalmopathy and Graves' hyperthyroidism. The sequenced template was RNA, covering the TCR beta CDR3 region. HTBI primers were used in a first-round RT-PCR, which preceded a second-round multiplex PCR. MiXCR, applied by TCRdb to the multiplex PCR reads, yields one record per CDR3 protein. Of 600,000 to 650,000 distinct CDR3 sequences in the sample, over 20% were seen once. V trimming: 3 bases; J trimming: 5 bases; junction bases outside the gene matches: 5. The CDR3 is 14 amino acids. Germline assignment: CDR1 DFQATT and CDR2 SNEGSKA (reference sequence). Other autoimmune diseases, uncontrolled infections, pregnancy and lactation each led to patient exclusion.

This TCR derives from a woman under 30 with stable Graves' hyperthyroidism. Some clones in this sample may be carry-over from other donors' samples. Sequencing used peripheral blood. The chain joins TRBV20-1 to TRBJ2-2, with 8 bases lining up with TRBD1. CDR3: CSARDRARTGELFF. The CDR3 DNA sequence: TGCAGTGCTAGGGACAGGGCGAGGACCGGGGAGCTGTTTTTT.